The present T cell receptor (beta chain) was sequenced within a study of human T cells and chemical hapten exposure. About the research overall: Across its 20 to 25 weeks, the study gave patients weekly diphenylcyclopropenone doses to the scalp. Whole-study findings and limits: Alopecia affecting every donor means their immune response may not match healthy people's.

TCRdb reprocessed the RACE reads via MiXCR and lists one record per CDR3 protein. The sample has more than 150,000 distinct CDR3 sequences, 14% seen once. This sample's time point: patch test 1, 2 weeks after DPC sensitization. Specified treatment: therapeutic diphenylcyclopropenone sensitization with weekly scalp DPC. Ahead of applying each patch test, blood was sampled. Extraction of total RNA was performed on unfractionated whole blood. This clonotype was picked up many times. Its antigen is still unknown. V lost 7 bases to trimming and J lost 7 bases, with 16 bases between them. This CDR3 has 14 residues. In germline, CDR1 is SNHLY, CDR2 FYNNEI.

The material sequenced was whole blood, taken in connection with sensitization to the hapten diphenylcyclopropenone (DPC). The source of this sequence is a woman aged 25 to 39 with alopecia areata. Some clones in this sample may be carry-over from other donors' samples. The chain employs TRBV2 and TRBJ2-2; a possible D gene is TRBD1 (5 bases). The DNA for the CDR3 is TGTGCCAGCATCCCCGATGAGACAGTCGGGGAGCTGTTTTTT. Protein sequence: CASIPDETVGELFF.